The 21 T cell receptor beta chains listed next were all sequenced from one sample in a study of cytomegalovirus exposure and HLA in healthy donors. PCR amplification relied on 60 Vbeta primers (plus 13 Jbeta primers). Data came from immunoSEQ multiplex PCR; TCRdb stores just in-frame clones and leaves some out. Among under 85,000 clones listed, more than 60% were seen once. The sequencing input was PBMCs. Source of these receptors: a man in his forties in good health and CMV-seronegative.

CDR3 amino acids: CASSQDRVYGYTF. Here the CDR3 DNA reads TGTGCCAGCAGCCAAGATCGGGTTTATGGCTACACCTTC. The chain carries TRBV14 and TRBJ1-2; D call uncertain. The CDR3 is 13 residues long. CDR1 and CDR2 (germline): SGHDN, FVKESK. V was cut by 0 bases and J by 5 bases, with 7 bases left in between.

The V call is TRBV9, the J call TRBJ2-1; 7 bases map to TRBD2. Germline lookup yields CDR1 SGDLS and CDR2 YYNGEE. V shed 0 bases and J 7 bases; nucleotides not matched to a gene: 7. The CDR3 length is 15 residues. The chain's CDR3 is CASSVAGGGVNEQFF. CDR3 coding DNA: TGTGCCAGCAGCGTAGCCGGGGGAGGGGTTAATGAGCAGTTCTTC.

In the case of this clone: A read error may produce the germline difference seen at one junction end. This chain links TRBV27 with TRBJ2-7; the D is unclear. This CDR3 spans 13 amino acids. Germline values: CDR1 MNHEY, CDR2 SMNVEV (reference sequence). DNA of the CDR3: TGTGCCAGTAGTTTATACGAGAGCTACGAGCAGTACTTC. As protein: CASSLYESYEQYF.

The rearrangement uses TRBV11-3 and TRBJ1-1; 8 nucleotides match TRBD1. The ends lost 5 bases at V and 8 bases at J; junction bases unmatched: 4. Germline loops: CDR1 SGHNT, CDR2 YENEEA. The CDR3 extends over 12 amino acids. CDR3 residues: CASSTGTGEAFF. The CDR3 nucleotides are TGTGCCAGCAGCACCGGGACAGGAGAAGCTTTCTTT.

The chain combines TRBV28 with TRBJ1-5; D is undetermined. CDR1 MDHEN and CDR2 SYDVKM come from the germline V gene. Trimming left V 3 bases short and J 2 bases short, with 23 bases between. This CDR3 has 19 residues. In nucleotides, the CDR3 is TGTGCCAGCAGTTTGCCAGAGGGTATTGGGCGTCGGGGCAATCAGCCCCAGCATTTT. Protein: CASSLPEGIGRRGNQPQHF.

The rearrangement links TRBV28 to TRBJ1-5; D possibly corresponds to TRBD1 (5 bases). V lost 6 bases, J lost 3 bases, and 15 bases lay in between. The CDR3 is made up of 15 amino acids. In germline, CDR1 is MDHEN, CDR2 SYDVKM. CDR3 DNA: TGTGCCAGCAGCCATCAGGGTTCTTTCAATCAGCCCCAGCATTTT. Amino acids: CASSHQGSFNQPQHF.

V and J are TRBV7-3 and TRBJ2-1; 8 nucleotides agree with TRBD1. The CDR3 runs to 13 residues. Germline CDR1 reads SGHTA; CDR2 reads FQGTGA. V was clipped by 5 bases and J by 10 bases; unmatched bases: 7. DNA of the CDR3: TGTGCCAGCAGCCGACAACAGGGGGAAGAGCAGTTCTTC. Translation gives CASSRQQGEEQFF.

This chain connects TRBV7-8 to TRBJ2-3, with 10 bases identical to TRBD2. Germline CDR1 is SGHVS and CDR2 is FQNEAQ. The CDR3 length is 17 residues. V was pared by 8 bases and J by 1 base, with 12 bases of the junction left unmatched. The chain's CDR3 is CASGVVLAGGRTDTQYF. The CDR3 nucleotides read TGTGCCAGCGGCGTCGTCTTAGCGGGAGGACGCACAGATACGCAGTATTTT.

The genes are TRBV2 and TRBJ2-7; D call uncertain. This CDR3 region has 12 residues. Germline CDR1 is SNHLY and CDR2 is FYNNEI. V lost 1 base and J 7 bases, leaving 8 bases between the germline ends. The CDR3 bases are TGTGCCAGCAGTGAAGACCGAGGTGAGCAGTACTTC. It encodes CASSEDRGEQYF.

V gene TRBV5-6 combines with J gene TRBJ2-3; D gene uncertain. The CDR3 is made up of 15 amino acids. Trimming cost V 0 bases and J 4 bases, with 12 bases left between them. Looked up from germline, CDR1 is SGHDT and CDR2 is YYEEEE. The CDR3 reads CASSLDVVTADTQYF. The CDR3 DNA sequence: TGTGCCAGCAGCTTGGACGTAGTTACGGCAGATACGCAGTATTTT.

The chain couples TRBV13 to TRBJ2-2, with 10 bases aligning to TRBD1. V dropped 8 bases and J dropped 5; count of bases not matched to a gene: 5. This CDR3 contains 14 residues. Germline V lookup: CDR1 PRHDT, CDR2 FYEKMQ (reference sequence). The CDR3 region has the DNA TGTGCCAGCGCCGGGACAGGGGAGACCGGGGAGCTGTTTTTT. It encodes CASAGTGETGELFF.

This chain joins TRBV19 and TRBJ1-5, with D hard to call. The CDR3 contains 13 residues. Trimming removed 6 bases at V and 0 bases at J, with 6 bases between. Per the germline V gene, CDR1 is LNHDA and CDR2 is SQIVND (reference sequence). The CDR3 DNA is TGTGCCAGTAGGTATTATAGCAATCAGCCCCAGCATTTT. Translated, it gives CASRYYSNQPQHF.

This rearrangement joins TRBV6-1 to TRBJ1-4; 8 bases align to TRBD1. CDR1 is MNHNS and CDR2 is SASEGT in the germline V gene. Unmatched junction bases numbered 10, after V lost 6 bases and J lost 7 bases. This CDR3 is built from 15 residues. CDR3 DNA sequence: TGTGCCAGCAGAGAGGACAGGGTGGGAAGTGAAAAACTGTTTTTT. Translating gives CASREDRVGSEKLFF.

CDR3 loop: CASSLAAEGTYEQYF. In DNA, the CDR3 is TGTGCCAGCAGCTTAGCAGCGGAGGGCACCTACGAGCAGTACTTC. The chain links TRBV7-9 to TRBJ2-7; D might be TRBD2 (6 bases). Germline CDR1 reads SEHNR; CDR2 reads FQNEAQ (reference sequence). The CDR3 is 15 amino acids. Deletions cut 0 bases from V and 2 bases from J, with 11 bases between.

The rearrangement links TRBV6-6 to TRBJ1-5; no reliable D call. The CDR3 consists of 11 residues. V was clipped by 6 bases and J by 11 bases, with 11 bases between them. Germline CDR1 reads MNHNY; CDR2 reads SVGAGI (reference sequence). This CDR3 is CASSPSEAQHF. The CDR3 nucleotides read TGTGCCAGCAGCCCTTCCGAGGCCCAGCATTTT.

The chain couples TRBV5-4 to TRBJ2-7, with D unclear. Germline loops: CDR1 SGHNT, CDR2 YYREEE (reference sequence). CDR3 size: 13 residues. V was shortened by 6 bases and J by 1 base, with 11 bases between the two germline ends. CDR3 bases: TGTGCCAGCACCTATGACTTGTCCTACGAGCAGTACTTC. Translated, it gives CASTYDLSYEQYF.

The J gene is TRBJ1-2, the V gene TRBV6-1, with D perhaps matching TRBD1 (6 bases). The CDR3 consists of 14 residues. Germline loops: CDR1 MNHNS, CDR2 SASEGT. Trimming took 3 bases from V and 6 from J, leaving 14 bases between them. The CDR3, as DNA: TGTGCCAGCAGTGACAGGACAGTCTTGGATGGCTACACCTTC. As protein: CASSDRTVLDGYTF.

V is TRBV7-2 and J is TRBJ2-3; D is unresolved. This CDR3 is built from 12 residues. Trimming pared 5 bases from V and 5 bases from J, leaving 8 bases between. Per the germline V gene, CDR1 is SGHTA and CDR2 is FQGNSA. DNA for the CDR3: TGTGCCAGCAGCCTACTAAGAGATACGCAGTATTTT. It codes for CASSLLRDTQYF.

The chain employs TRBV9 and TRBJ1-4; TRBD1 agrees at 7 bases. Germline V gene sequence: CDR1 SGDLS, CDR2 YYNGEE. This CDR3 has 15 amino acids. V lost 3 bases, J lost 8 bases, and 10 bases stayed unmatched. The CDR3 DNA reads as TGTGCCAGCAGCGCAGGACGAGGGGGCGACGAAAAACTGTTTTTT. It translates to CASSAGRGGDEKLFF.

V is TRBV6-6 and J is TRBJ1-2; D remains ambiguous. Trimming pared 10 bases from V and 4 bases from J, leaving 16 bases between. Per germline, CDR1 MNHNY and CDR2 SVGAGI (reference sequence). This CDR3 spans 13 amino acids. CDR3 coding DNA: TGTGCCACCCCCTTAACAGCTGGCTATGGCTACACCTTC. As protein: CATPLTAGYGYTF.

This clone showed up just once. The V and J genes are TRBV6-1 and TRBJ1-6; 7 positions match TRBD1. The V segment lost 8 bases and the J segment 13 bases; nucleotides outside the gene matches: 11. Germline CDR1 reads MNHNS; CDR2 reads SASEGT. CDR3 size: 13 residues. The CDR3 region is CASRQGPNSPLHF. The CDR3 DNA follows: TGTGCCAGCCGACAGGGACCCAACTCGCCCCTCCACTTT.